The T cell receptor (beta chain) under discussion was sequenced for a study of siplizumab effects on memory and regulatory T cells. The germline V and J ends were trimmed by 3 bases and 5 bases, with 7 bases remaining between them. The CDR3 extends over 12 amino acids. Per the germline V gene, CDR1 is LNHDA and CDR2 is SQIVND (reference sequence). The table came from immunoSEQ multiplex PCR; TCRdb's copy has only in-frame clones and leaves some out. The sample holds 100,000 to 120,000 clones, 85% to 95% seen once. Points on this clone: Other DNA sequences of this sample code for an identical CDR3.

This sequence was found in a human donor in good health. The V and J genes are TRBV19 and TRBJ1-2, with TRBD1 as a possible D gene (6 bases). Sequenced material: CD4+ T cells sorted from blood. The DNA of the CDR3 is TGTGCCAGTAGTATGAGGGGGTATGGCTACACCTTC. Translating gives CASSMRGYGYTF. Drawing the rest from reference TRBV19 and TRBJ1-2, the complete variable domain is DGGITQSPKYLFRKEGQNVTLSCEQNLNHDAMYWYRQDPGQGLRLIYYSQIVNDFQKGDIAEGYSVSREKKESFPLTVTSAQKNPTAFYLCASSMRGYGYTFGSGTRLTVV.